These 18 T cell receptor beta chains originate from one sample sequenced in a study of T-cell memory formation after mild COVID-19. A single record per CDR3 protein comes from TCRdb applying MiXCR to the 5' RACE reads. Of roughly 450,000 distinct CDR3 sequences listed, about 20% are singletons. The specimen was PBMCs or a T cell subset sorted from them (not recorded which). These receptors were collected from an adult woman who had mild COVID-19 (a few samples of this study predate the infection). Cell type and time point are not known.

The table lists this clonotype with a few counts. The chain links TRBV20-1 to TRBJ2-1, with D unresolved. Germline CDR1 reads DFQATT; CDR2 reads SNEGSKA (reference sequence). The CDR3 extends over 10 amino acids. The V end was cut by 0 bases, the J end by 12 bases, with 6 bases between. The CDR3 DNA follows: TGCAGTGCTAGAGATGGGTTGCAGTTCTTC. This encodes CSARDGLQFF.

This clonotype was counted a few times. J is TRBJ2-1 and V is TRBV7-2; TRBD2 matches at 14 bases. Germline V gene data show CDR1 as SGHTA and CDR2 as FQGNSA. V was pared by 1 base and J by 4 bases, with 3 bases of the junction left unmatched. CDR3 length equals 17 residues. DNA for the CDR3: TGTGCCAGCAGCTTAGAGACTAGCGGGAGGGGGTACAATGAGCAGTTCTTC. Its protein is CASSLETSGRGYNEQFF.

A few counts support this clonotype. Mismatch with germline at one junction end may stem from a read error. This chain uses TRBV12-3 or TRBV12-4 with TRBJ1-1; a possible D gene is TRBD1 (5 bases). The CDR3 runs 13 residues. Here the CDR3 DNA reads TGTGCCAGCAGTTTAGGGGCAGGGCGGGGATATCTCTTT. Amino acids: CASSLGAGRGYLF.

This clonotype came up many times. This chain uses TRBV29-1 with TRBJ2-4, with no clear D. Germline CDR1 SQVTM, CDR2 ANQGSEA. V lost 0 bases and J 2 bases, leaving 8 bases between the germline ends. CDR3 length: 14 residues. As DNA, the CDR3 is TGCAGCGTTGAAGATATGGGTCCCAAAAACATTCAGTACTTC. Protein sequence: CSVEDMGPKNIQYF.

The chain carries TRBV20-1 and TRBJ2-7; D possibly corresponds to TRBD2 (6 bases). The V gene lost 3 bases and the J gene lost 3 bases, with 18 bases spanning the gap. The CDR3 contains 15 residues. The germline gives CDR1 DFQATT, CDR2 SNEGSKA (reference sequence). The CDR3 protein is CSARKEGSDIYEQYF. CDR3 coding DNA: TGCAGTGCTAGGAAGGAGGGGAGCGACATCTACGAGCAGTACTTC.

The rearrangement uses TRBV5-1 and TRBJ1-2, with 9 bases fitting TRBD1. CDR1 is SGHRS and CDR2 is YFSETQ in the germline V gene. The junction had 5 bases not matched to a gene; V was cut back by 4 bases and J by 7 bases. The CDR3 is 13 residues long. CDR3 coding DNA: TGCGCCAGCAGCGCGGACAGGGGAACTGGCTACACCTTC. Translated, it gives CASSADRGTGYTF.

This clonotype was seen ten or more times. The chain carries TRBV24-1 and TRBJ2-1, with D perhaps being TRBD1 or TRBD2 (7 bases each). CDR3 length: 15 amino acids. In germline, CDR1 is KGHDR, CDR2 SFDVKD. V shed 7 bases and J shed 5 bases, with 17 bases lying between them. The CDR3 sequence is CATRGTAGQHNEQFF. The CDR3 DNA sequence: TGTGCCACCAGAGGGACAGCGGGGCAGCACAATGAGCAGTTCTTC.

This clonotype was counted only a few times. CDR3 in DNA: TGTGCCACCAGTGATTTTGCCGCGACCGGGACTAGCGGCTACAATGAGCAGTTCTTC. It encodes CATSDFAATGTSGYNEQFF. This chain uses TRBV24-1 with TRBJ2-1; 11 bases are a match to TRBD2. The J segment lost 3 bases and the V segment lost 1 base, leaving 10 bases of the junction unmatched. Germline V gives CDR1 KGHDR, CDR2 SFDVKD. The CDR3 loop spans 19 amino acids.

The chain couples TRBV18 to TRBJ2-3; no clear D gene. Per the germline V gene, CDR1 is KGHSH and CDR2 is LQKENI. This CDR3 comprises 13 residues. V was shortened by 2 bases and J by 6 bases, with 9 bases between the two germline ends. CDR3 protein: CASSPSSVDTQYF. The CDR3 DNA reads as TGTGCCAGCTCACCATCGTCGGTGGATACGCAGTATTTT.

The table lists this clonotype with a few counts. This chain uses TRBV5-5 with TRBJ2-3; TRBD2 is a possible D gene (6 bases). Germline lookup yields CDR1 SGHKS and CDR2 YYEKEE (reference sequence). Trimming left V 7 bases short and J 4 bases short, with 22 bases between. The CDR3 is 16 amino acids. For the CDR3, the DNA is TGTGCCAGCGTACTCAGGGCGGGGAGTTATGCAGATACGCAGTATTTT. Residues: CASVLRAGSYADTQYF.

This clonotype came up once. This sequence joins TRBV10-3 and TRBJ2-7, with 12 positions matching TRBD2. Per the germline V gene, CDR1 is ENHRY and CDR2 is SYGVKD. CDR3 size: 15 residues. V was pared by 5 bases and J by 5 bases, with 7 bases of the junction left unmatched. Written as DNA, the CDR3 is TGTGCCATCAGTCCGCTAGCGGGAGGGCCCCACGAGCAGTACTTC. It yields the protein CAISPLAGGPHEQYF.

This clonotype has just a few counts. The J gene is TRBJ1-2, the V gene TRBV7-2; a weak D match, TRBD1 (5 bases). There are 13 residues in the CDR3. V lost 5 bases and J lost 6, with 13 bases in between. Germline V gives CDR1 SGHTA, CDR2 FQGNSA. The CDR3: CASSTPRGHGYTF. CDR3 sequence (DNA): TGTGCCAGCAGCACCCCCCGGGGCCATGGCTACACCTTC.

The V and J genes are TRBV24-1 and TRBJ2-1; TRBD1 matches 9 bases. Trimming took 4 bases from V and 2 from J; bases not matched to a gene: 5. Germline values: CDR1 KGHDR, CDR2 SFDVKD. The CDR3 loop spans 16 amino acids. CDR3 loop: CATSDLDRGAYNEQFF. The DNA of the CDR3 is TGTGCCACCAGTGACCTCGACAGGGGGGCCTACAATGAGCAGTTCTTC.

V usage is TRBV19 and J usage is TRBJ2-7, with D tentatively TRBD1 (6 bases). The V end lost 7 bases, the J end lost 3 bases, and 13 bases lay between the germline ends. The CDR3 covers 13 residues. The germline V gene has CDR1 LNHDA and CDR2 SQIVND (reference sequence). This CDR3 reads CASILTGLYEQYF. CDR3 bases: TGTGCCAGTATCCTGACAGGCCTCTACGAGCAGTACTTC.

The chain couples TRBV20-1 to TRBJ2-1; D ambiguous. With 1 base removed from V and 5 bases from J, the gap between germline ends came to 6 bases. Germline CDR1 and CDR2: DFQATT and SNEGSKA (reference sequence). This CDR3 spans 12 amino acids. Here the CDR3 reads CSARVIDNEQFF. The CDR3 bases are TGCAGTGCTAGAGTTATAGACAATGAGCAGTTCTTC.

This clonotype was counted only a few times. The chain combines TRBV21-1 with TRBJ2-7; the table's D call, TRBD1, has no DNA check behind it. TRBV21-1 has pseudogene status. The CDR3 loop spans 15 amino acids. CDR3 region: CASSKPGQETYEQYF. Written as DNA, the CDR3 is TGTGCCAGCAGCAAACCCGGACAGGAAACCTACGAGCAGTACTTC.

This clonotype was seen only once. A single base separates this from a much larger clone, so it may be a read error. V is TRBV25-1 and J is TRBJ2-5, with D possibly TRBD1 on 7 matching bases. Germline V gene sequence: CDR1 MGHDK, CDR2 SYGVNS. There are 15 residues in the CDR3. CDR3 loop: CASSRSTGRQDTQYF. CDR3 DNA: TGTGCCAGCAGTCGATCGACAGGGAGGCAAGATACCCAGTACTTC. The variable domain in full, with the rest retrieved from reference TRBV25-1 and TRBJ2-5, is EADIYQTPRYLVIGTGKKITLECSQTMGHDKMYWYQQDPGMELHLIHYSYGVNSTEKGDLSSESTVSRIRTEHFPLTLESARPSHTSQYLCASSRSTGRQDTQYFGPGTRLLVL.

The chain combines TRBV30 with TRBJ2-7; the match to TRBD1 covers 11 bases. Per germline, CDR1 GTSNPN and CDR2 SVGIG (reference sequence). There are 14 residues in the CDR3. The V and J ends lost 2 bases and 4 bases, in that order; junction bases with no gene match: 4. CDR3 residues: CAWSTRDRGYEQYF. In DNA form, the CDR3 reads TGTGCCTGGAGTACGCGGGACAGGGGGTACGAGCAGTACTTC.